The present T cell receptor (beta chain) was sequenced within a study of T cell changes during pregnancy in multiple sclerosis. Germline values: CDR1 KGHSH, CDR2 LQKENI. The V and J ends lost 6 bases and 4 bases respectively, with 13 bases between them. This CDR3 comprises 14 residues. Using immunoSEQ multiplex PCR, the repertoire was profiled, and TCRdb retains in-frame clones only, with some absent. This table holds 90,000 to 100,000 clones, just under 95% found once. The V gene is TRBV18, the J gene TRBJ1-5; D not certain. Source: peripheral blood, taken in the first trimester of pregnancy. This receptor was obtained from a female donor with multiple sclerosis, enrolled in a pregnancy study. CDR3 sequence: CASSRQQMNQPQHF. The CDR3 region has the DNA TGTGCCAGCTCGCGGCAGCAGATGAATCAGCCCCAGCATTTT.